This T cell receptor (beta chain) was recorded in a study of blood T cell repertoires in COVID-19. Produced via immunoSEQ multiplex PCR; TCRdb's table is partial and in-frame only. The sample has 15,000 to 20,000 clones; 82% are singletons. V gave up 3 bases and J gave up 7 bases; unmatched junction bases: 8. Germline-derived CDR1 and CDR2 are DFQATT and SNEGSKA (reference sequence). The length of the CDR3 is 14 residues. The sample was peripheral blood. V usage is TRBV20-1 and J usage is TRBJ2-1, with 8 nucleotides matching TRBD2. This receptor was obtained from a human donor in a cohort sampled during active COVID-19. The CDR3 nucleotides read TGCAGTGCTAGTGAAGCGGGAGTGAGAAATGAGCAGTTCTTC. The encoded protein is CSASEAGVRNEQFF.